A selection of T cell receptor beta chains follows, all from one sample in a study of OX40 agonist ivuxolimab in advanced cancers. TCRdb's copy holds only in-frame clones and misses some; the assay was immunoSEQ multiplex PCR. The sample lists around 70,000 clones; 83% were seen once. The source was CD4+ or CD8+ T cells sorted from blood, collected in a trial of the OX40 agonist ivuxolimab. The source of these receptors is an adult with an advanced solid tumor such as melanoma, head and neck, liver or kidney cancer. CDR3s include the opening cysteine and the closing phenylalanine or tryptophan. D genes are given only for firm matches. Clone size is not always given. Where it is, it says once, few, many or a class for expanded clones.

j_gene: TRBJ1-2; d_gene: .; v_gene: TRBV30; abundance: .; CDR3aa: CAWTTGGGGYTF; CDR3nt: TGTGCCTGGACAACGGGCGGGGGAGGCTACACCTTC
j_gene: TRBJ2-3; d_gene: .; v_gene: TRBV11-3; abundance: .; CDR3aa: CASSLDRGRGSTDTQYF; CDR3nt: TGTGCCAGCAGCTTAGATCGCGGGCGGGGAAGCACAGATACGCAGTATTTT
j_gene: TRBJ2-3; d_gene: .; v_gene: TRBV19; abundance: .; CDR3aa: CASSPLRRGPDTQYF; CDR3nt: TGTGCCAGTAGTCCCCTTCGAAGGGGTCCAGATACGCAGTATTTT
j_gene: TRBJ2-3; d_gene: .; v_gene: TRBV27; abundance: .; CDR3aa: CASSFLSPSTDTQYF; CDR3nt: TGTGCCAGCAGTTTTCTTAGCCCTAGCACAGATACGCAGTATTTT
j_gene: TRBJ2-5; d_gene: TRBD1; v_gene: TRBV19; abundance: .; CDR3aa: CASSRTGTAQETQYF; CDR3nt: TGTGCCAGTAGCCGAACTGGGACAGCTCAAGAGACCCAGTACTTC
j_gene: TRBJ1-3; d_gene: TRBD1; v_gene: TRBV5-1; abundance: .; CDR3aa: CASSLKGTDNSGNTIYF; CDR3nt: TGCGCCAGCAGCTTGAAGGGGACAGATAACTCTGGAAACACCATATATTTT
j_gene: TRBJ1-4; d_gene: .; v_gene: TRBV9; abundance: .; CDR3aa: CASSLTGPNEKLFF; CDR3nt: TGTGCCAGCAGCCTAACGGGGCCTAATGAAAAACTGTTTTTT
j_gene: TRBJ2-4; d_gene: .; v_gene: TRBV28; abundance: .; CDR3aa: CASSLGDAKNIQYF; CDR3nt: TGTGCCAGCAGTTTGGGAGATGCCAAAAACATTCAGTACTTC
j_gene: TRBJ1-5; d_gene: .; v_gene: TRBV11-1; abundance: .; CDR3aa: CASSLYPGANQPQHF; CDR3nt: TGTGCCAGCAGCTTATATCCAGGGGCCAATCAGCCCCAGCATTTT
j_gene: TRBJ1-3; d_gene: .; v_gene: TRBV25-1; abundance: .; CDR3aa: CASSEYKRQSYTIYF; CDR3nt: TGTGCCAGCAGTGAATATAAAAGACAGTCATACACCATATATTTT
j_gene: TRBJ2-3; d_gene: .; v_gene: TRBV19; abundance: medium-sized; CDR3aa: CASTGGKISTDTQYF; CDR3nt: TGTGCCAGCACAGGAGGGAAGATTAGCACAGATACGCAGTATTTT
j_gene: TRBJ2-1; d_gene: TRBD1; v_gene: TRBV29-1; abundance: .; CDR3aa: CSVAKTGGGEQFF; CDR3nt: TGCAGCGTTGCAAAAACAGGGGGAGGTGAGCAGTTCTTC
j_gene: TRBJ2-1; d_gene: .; v_gene: TRBV7-9; abundance: .; CDR3aa: CASSPYGAGEQFF; CDR3nt: TGTGCCAGCAGCCCGTATGGGGCTGGTGAGCAGTTCTTC
j_gene: TRBJ2-6; d_gene: .; v_gene: TRBV19; abundance: .; CDR3aa: CASNGDFPSGANVLTF; CDR3nt: TGTGCCAGTAACGGGGACTTCCCCTCTGGGGCCAACGTCCTGACTTTC
j_gene: TRBJ2-7; d_gene: TRBD1; v_gene: TRBV19; abundance: .; CDR3aa: CASSLGQGTYEQYF; CDR3nt: TGTGCCAGTAGTCTCGGACAGGGAACCTACGAGCAGTACTTC
j_gene: TRBJ2-3; d_gene: .; v_gene: TRBV30; abundance: .; CDR3aa: CAWSVWDLIGGTDTQYF; CDR3nt: TGTGCCTGGAGTGTTTGGGACTTAATTGGGGGCACAGATACGCAGTATTTT
j_gene: TRBJ2-5; d_gene: TRBD2; v_gene: TRBV5-6; abundance: .; CDR3aa: CASSGGPTSGSGQETQYF; CDR3nt: TGTGCCAGCAGCGGGGGTCCGACTAGCGGGAGTGGACAAGAGACCCAGTACTTC
j_gene: TRBJ1-2; d_gene: .; v_gene: TRBV7-2; abundance: .; CDR3aa: CASSSPRRDLYGYTF; CDR3nt: TGTGCCAGCAGCTCCCCGAGGAGGGACCTCTATGGCTACACCTTC
j_gene: TRBJ2-2; d_gene: TRBD2; v_gene: TRBV11-3; abundance: .; CDR3aa: CASSITSDTGELFF; CDR3nt: TGTGCCAGCAGCATAACTAGCGACACCGGGGAGCTGTTTTTT
j_gene: TRBJ2-2; d_gene: TRBD2; v_gene: TRBV30; abundance: .; CDR3aa: CAWASGDLSSGELFF; CDR3nt: TGTGCCTGGGCTAGCGGAGATCTCAGTTCCGGGGAGCTGTTTTTT
j_gene: TRBJ2-7; d_gene: .; v_gene: TRBV11-1; abundance: .; CDR3aa: CASSFLGGSYEQYF; CDR3nt: TGTGCCAGCAGCTTTTTAGGGGGTTCCTACGAGCAGTACTTC
j_gene: TRBJ1-5; d_gene: TRBD1; v_gene: TRBV4-2; abundance: .; CDR3aa: CASSIAQGAINQPQHF; CDR3nt: TGTGCCAGCAGCATAGCCCAGGGGGCTATCAATCAGCCCCAGCATTTT
j_gene: TRBJ2-3; d_gene: .; v_gene: TRBV7-9; abundance: .; CDR3aa: CASRGGDDTQYF; CDR3nt: TGTGCCAGCAGGGGGGGAGATGATACGCAGTATTTT
j_gene: TRBJ2-7; d_gene: .; v_gene: TRBV28; abundance: .; CDR3aa: CATAFGAIGEQYF; CDR3nt: TGTGCCACCGCCTTTGGGGCTATAGGCGAGCAGTACTTC
j_gene: TRBJ2-1; d_gene: TRBD2; v_gene: TRBV5-6; abundance: .; CDR3aa: CASSARLAGGYNEQFF; CDR3nt: TGTGCCAGCAGCGCAAGGCTAGCGGGAGGGTACAATGAGCAGTTCTTC
j_gene: TRBJ1-2; d_gene: .; v_gene: TRBV28; abundance: .; CDR3aa: CASSLGDKNYGYTF; CDR3nt: TGTGCCAGCAGTTTAGGGGACAAGAACTATGGCTACACCTTC
j_gene: TRBJ1-1; d_gene: .; v_gene: TRBV5-1; abundance: few; CDR3aa: CASSWGTTNTEAFF; CDR3nt: TGCGCCAGCAGCTGGGGCACCACGAACACTGAAGCTTTCTTT
j_gene: TRBJ2-3; d_gene: TRBD2; v_gene: TRBV6-5; abundance: .; CDR3aa: CASRRLAGGDTQYF; CDR3nt: TGTGCCAGCAGACGACTAGCGGGAGGTGATACGCAGTATTTT
j_gene: TRBJ2-3; d_gene: TRBD1; v_gene: TRBV19; abundance: .; CDR3aa: CASSSRGQGFGDTQYF; CDR3nt: TGTGCCAGTAGTAGCCGGGGACAGGGGTTCGGAGATACGCAGTATTTT
j_gene: TRBJ1-2; d_gene: .; v_gene: TRBV6-5; abundance: few; CDR3aa: CASSYSAGINYGYTF; CDR3nt: TGTGCCAGCAGTTACTCGGCCGGAATAAACTATGGCTACACCTTC
j_gene: TRBJ2-1; d_gene: TRBD1; v_gene: TRBV25-1; abundance: .; CDR3aa: CASRNTGTGTYNEQFF; CDR3nt: TGTGCCAGCAGAAATACCGGGACAGGGACTTACAATGAGCAGTTCTTC
j_gene: TRBJ1-3; d_gene: .; v_gene: TRBV9; abundance: few; CDR3aa: CASSETIGGRLSGNTIYF; CDR3nt: TGTGCCAGCAGCGAAACAATCGGAGGGAGACTCTCTGGAAACACCATATATTTT
j_gene: TRBJ2-3; d_gene: .; v_gene: TRBV11-2; abundance: once; CDR3aa: CASGHTDTQYF; CDR3nt: TGTGCCAGCGGACACACAGATACGCAGTATTTT
j_gene: TRBJ2-1; d_gene: .; v_gene: TRBV5-1; abundance: .; CDR3aa: CASSLETRLVGGKWGEQFF; CDR3nt: TGCGCCAGCAGCTTGGAGACACGACTAGTGGGCGGGAAATGGGGTGAGCAGTTCTTC
j_gene: TRBJ2-7; d_gene: TRBD2; v_gene: TRBV29-1; abundance: .; CDR3aa: CSVTSGTLGYEQYF; CDR3nt: TGCAGCGTGACTAGCGGGACCCTTGGGTACGAGCAGTACTTC
j_gene: TRBJ2-1; d_gene: .; v_gene: TRBV7-8; abundance: .; CDR3aa: CASSSTGNVNNEQFF; CDR3nt: TGTGCCAGCAGCAGCACGGGTAATGTAAACAATGAGCAGTTCTTC
j_gene: TRBJ2-1; d_gene: .; v_gene: TRBV7-2; abundance: .; CDR3aa: CASSPPDRYNEQFF; CDR3nt: TGTGCCAGCAGCCCCCCGGACAGATACAATGAGCAGTTCTTC
j_gene: TRBJ2-1; d_gene: .; v_gene: TRBV9; abundance: .; CDR3aa: CASSVVVGSAGEQFF; CDR3nt: TGTGCCAGCAGCGTAGTAGTAGGGAGCGCGGGGGAGCAGTTCTTC
j_gene: TRBJ2-5; d_gene: TRBD2; v_gene: TRBV9; abundance: .; CDR3aa: CASSVGTSGRRVGETQYF; CDR3nt: TGTGCCAGCAGCGTAGGGACTAGCGGGAGGAGAGTGGGGGAGACCCAGTACTTC
j_gene: TRBJ2-7; d_gene: .; v_gene: TRBV28; abundance: .; CDR3aa: CASSRPGAVTYEQYF; CDR3nt: TGTGCCAGCAGCCGCCCGGGGGCGGTTACCTACGAGCAGTACTTC